This is a list of T cell receptor beta chains from one sample in a study of T cell repertoires in cytomegalovirus infection. TCRdb re-derived calls from the reads in MiXCR, one entry per CDR3 protein. The repertoire holds 650,000 to 900,000 distinct CDR3 sequences, with approximately 30% as singletons. No antigen is known for these receptors. Sequencing was performed on cultured CD8+ T cells from PBMCs, taken from culture after CMV antigen stimulation. The receptors originated from a human donor in good health (CMV status not recorded). Some clones in this sample may be carry-over from other donors' samples. The CDR3 runs from the conserved cysteine through the conserved F or W. The D gene is left open where the match is weak. The size entry is marked missing in some rows and otherwise reads once, few, many or a size class.

D gene,clone size,V gene,J gene,CDR3 protein,CDR3 DNA
-,few,TRBV10-3,TRBJ1-1,CAISGSPRGATEAFF,TGTGCCATCAGTGGCAGTCCTAGGGGGGCAACTGAAGCTTTCTTT
-,-,TRBV11-1,TRBJ1-6,CASSLRRDGPNSPLHF,TGTGCCAGCAGCTTACGCCGGGACGGACCGAATTCACCCCTCCACTTT
TRBD1,-,TRBV27,TRBJ1-2,CASSLGTDINYGYTF,TGTGCCAGCAGTTTGGGGACAGATATTAACTATGGCTACACCTTC
-,-,TRBV27,TRBJ1-5,CASSSAGTYQPQHF,TGTGCCAGCAGTTCCGCAGGGACTTATCAGCCCCAGCATTTT
TRBD1,few,TRBV10-2,TRBJ1-6,CASSDWGQGATSVLHF,TGCGCCAGCAGTGACTGGGGGCAGGGGGCTACATCAGTCCTCCACTTT
TRBD1,few,TRBV7-9,TRBJ1-1,CASRLDRGGRGTEAFF,TGTGCCAGCAGGCTAGACAGGGGAGGGCGGGGGACTGAAGCTTTCTTT
TRBD1,few,TRBV2,TRBJ2-1,CASSEVGQGIIDNEQFF,TGTGCCAGCAGTGAAGTTGGACAGGGGATTATAGACAATGAGCAGTTCTTC
TRBD1,few,TRBV4-3,TRBJ1-6,CASSPYGQGGPLHF,TGCGCCAGCAGCCCCTACGGACAGGGGGGTCCCCTCCACTTT
TRBD1,-,TRBV7-9,TRBJ2-1,CASSGSGTGSLSYNEQFF,TGTGCCAGCAGCGGTTCCGGGACAGGGTCCCTGTCCTACAATGAGCAGTTCTTC
-,few,TRBV12-3/TRBV12-4,TRBJ2-1,CASSLAWDVEQFF,TGTGCCAGCAGTTTGGCCTGGGATGTTGAGCAGTTCTTC
-,-,TRBV19,TRBJ1-2,CASSPRGEGSYGYTF,TGTGCCAGTAGTCCGCGGGGTGAGGGGTCTTATGGCTACACCTTC
TRBD1,-,TRBV9,TRBJ2-1,CASSANPGTGSVNEQFF,TGTGCCAGCAGCGCAAACCCCGGGACAGGGAGTGTCAATGAGCAGTTCTTC
TRBD2,-,TRBV11-2,TRBJ2-3,CASRSEERGIDTQYF,TGTGCCAGCCGCTCTGAGGAGCGGGGAATAGATACGCAGTATTTT
TRBD1,few,TRBV4-3,TRBJ2-4,CASTPRDRGNKNIQYF,TGCGCCAGCACCCCCCGGGACAGGGGAAACAAAAACATTCAGTACTTC
TRBD1,-,TRBV13,TRBJ2-1,CASSQGQGQFF,TGTGCCAGCAGCCAGGGACAGGGGCAGTTCTTC
-,few,TRBV6-1,TRBJ2-2,CASVGIVTGELFF,TGTGCCAGCGTGGGGATAGTAACGGGGGAGCTGTTTTTT
-,few,TRBV20-1,TRBJ2-2,CSATPSSDRLTGELFF,TGCAGTGCTACTCCTTCGTCAGACAGGCTCACCGGGGAGCTGTTTTTT
-,-,TRBV9,TRBJ1-2,CASSVAETDPYGYTF,TGTGCCAGCAGCGTAGCTGAAACAGACCCCTATGGCTACACCTTC
-,few,TRBV4-1,TRBJ2-2,CASSQGEQGVRELFF,TGCGCCAGCAGCCAAGGCGAACAGGGAGTCAGGGAGCTGTTTTTT
TRBD2,-,TRBV6-5,TRBJ2-1,CASTVAGGYNEQFF,TGTGCCAGCACCGTAGCGGGGGGCTACAATGAGCAGTTCTTC
TRBD2,few,TRBV12-3/TRBV12-4,TRBJ2-5,CASSFSGRGKTQYF,TGTGCCAGCAGTTTCTCAGGGAGGGGAAAGACCCAGTACTTC
-,-,TRBV28,TRBJ1-1,CASSLSRFREGLKYTEAFF,TGTGCCAGCAGTTTAAGTCGGTTCAGGGAGGGATTGAAGTACACTGAAGCTTTCTTT
-,-,TRBV19,TRBJ2-2,CASSMSAYTGELFF,TGTGCCAGTAGTATGTCTGCTTACACCGGGGAGCTGTTTTTT
TRBD1,-,TRBV7-9,TRBJ2-1,CASSLGTLWDSTNF,TGTGCCAGCAGCTTAGGGACCCTCTGGGACAGCACCAATTTC
-,-,TRBV19,TRBJ2-1,CATSGTSYNEQFF,TGTGCCACCTCGGGGACCTCCTACAATGAGCAGTTCTTC
-,-,TRBV24-1,TRBJ2-1,CATSLGAGRGLSEQFF,TGTGCCACCAGCCTAGGGGCGGGCAGAGGTTTATCTGAGCAGTTCTTC
TRBD1,few,TRBV20-1,TRBJ1-2,CSATGTGARGYTF,TGCAGTGCTACCGGGACAGGGGCAAGGGGCTACACCTTC
-,-,TRBV12-3/TRBV12-4,TRBJ1-5,CASSSGPVNQPQHF,TGTGCCAGCAGCTCTGGACCGGTAAATCAGCCCCAGCATTTT
TRBD1,-,TRBV5-1,TRBJ1-1,CASSNGQGAGAEAFF,TGTGCCAGCAGCAATGGACAGGGGGCGGGGGCTGAAGCTTTCTTT
TRBD2,few,TRBV7-9,TRBJ2-1,CAWGWTSGNNEQFF,TGTGCTTGGGGGTGGACTAGCGGTAACAATGAGCAGTTCTTC
-,-,TRBV3-1,TRBJ1-1,CASSPQGIETEAFF,TGTGCCAGCAGCCCGCAGGGGATCGAGACTGAAGCTTTCTTT
TRBD1,-,TRBV12-5,TRBJ2-2,CASGLDYRSGGNTGELFF,TGTGCTAGTGGTTTGGATTATCGTTCAGGGGGGAACACCGGGGAGCTGTTTTTT
TRBD2,few,TRBV9,TRBJ2-2,CASSVGTSGPGELFF,TGTGCCAGCAGCGTAGGGACTAGCGGCCCCGGGGAGCTGTTTTTT